These T cell receptor beta chains were read from a single sample in a study of blood T cell repertoires in COVID-19. Sequencing was performed with immunoSEQ multiplex PCR; in TCRdb, only in-frame clones are kept and a portion is missing. The sample lists under 500,000 clones; roughly 91% were seen once. Sequencing was done on a sample of peripheral blood. The receptors here all came from a woman in her twenties or thirties with acute or convalescent COVID-19. CDR3s include the opening cysteine and the closing phenylalanine or tryptophan. A D gene is named only where the DNA matches it firmly. Rows may omit the clone size; those that give it use once, few, many or a size class.

V gene	J gene	CDR3 length	clone size	D gene	CDR3 protein	CDR3 DNA
TRBV6-5	TRBJ1-1	14	-	-	CASSYNRANTEAFF	TGTGCCAGCAGTTACAACCGAGCCAACACTGAAGCTTTCTTT
TRBV4-2	TRBJ2-1	17	few	TRBD1	CASSQEVVDRANNEQFF	TGTGCCAGCAGCCAAGAAGTCGTGGACAGGGCCAACAATGAGCAGTTCTTC
TRBV4-2	TRBJ2-5	14	-	-	CASSPGLIEETQYF	TGTGCCAGCAGCCCTGGACTGATAGAAGAGACCCAGTACTTC
TRBV5-1	TRBJ2-7	17	once	TRBD2	CASSSTSGGGSSYEQYF	TGCGCCAGCAGCTCGACTAGCGGGGGGGGAAGCTCCTACGAGCAGTACTTC
TRBV6-1	TRBJ2-2	14	-	TRBD2	CASSEGTSGWELFF	TGTGCCAGCAGTGAAGGGACTAGCGGTTGGGAGCTGTTTTTT
TRBV5-1	TRBJ1-3	14	-	-	CASSETGSGNTIYF	TGCGCCAGCAGCGAGACAGGATCTGGAAACACCATATATTTT
TRBV28	TRBJ2-1	15	-	TRBD2	CASTWGGSSYNEQFF	TGTGCCAGCACCTGGGGGGGGAGCTCCTACAATGAGCAGTTCTTC
TRBV3-1/TRBV3-2	TRBJ2-5	15	-	-	CASSQKTDTEETQYF	TGTGCCAGCAGCCAGAAAACGGACACAGAAGAGACCCAGTACTTC
TRBV4-1	TRBJ2-1	15	-	-	CASSQDGVSGAEQFF	TGCGCCAGCAGCCAAGACGGGGTTAGCGGAGCTGAGCAGTTCTTC
TRBV7-8	TRBJ2-7	15	-	TRBD1	CASSSSGDSSYEQYF	TGTGCCAGCAGCTCCTCAGGGGACAGCTCCTACGAGCAGTACTTC
TRBV21-1	TRBJ2-5	15	once	-	CASSKASGEKETQYF	TGTGCCAGCAGCAAAGCTTCCGGGGAGAAAGAGACCCAGTACTTC
TRBV9	TRBJ2-7	13	-	-	CASSVGARSEQYF	TGTGCCAGCAGCGTTGGGGCTCGTAGCGAGCAGTACTTC
TRBV7-3	TRBJ2-3	13	-	-	CASSQRGPDTQYF	TGTGCCAGCAGCCAAAGAGGGCCGGATACGCAGTATTTT
TRBV6-1	TRBJ1-2	15	-	-	CASSESRGRSYGYTF	TGTGCCAGCAGTGAGTCTAGGGGCCGGAGCTATGGCTACACCTTC
TRBV21-1	TRBJ2-2	16	once	-	CASSKWRTGLSRELFF	TGTGCCAGCAGCAAGTGGAGGACAGGGTTAAGCAGGGAGCTGTTTTTT
TRBV2	TRBJ2-7	13	once	-	CASSDGNSYEQYF	TGTGCCAGCAGTGACGGGAACTCCTACGAGCAGTACTTC
TRBV15	TRBJ1-3	15	-	-	CATSRARGTGNTIYF	TGTGCCACCAGCAGAGCCCGCGGGACTGGAAACACCATATATTTT
TRBV19	TRBJ2-1	12	-	-	CASSIWGQVQFF	TGTGCCAGTAGTATTTGGGGGCAGGTGCAGTTCTTC
TRBV2	TRBJ1-2	14	-	TRBD1	CASSLRTGEYGYTF	TGTGCCAGCAGTCTCCGGACAGGGGAATATGGCTACACCTTC
TRBV2	TRBJ1-2	15	-	-	CASSERSGANYGYTF	TGTGCCAGCAGTGAGCGGTCAGGGGCAAACTATGGCTACACCTTC
TRBV30	TRBJ2-2	16	-	TRBD2	CAWRPAGGPITGELFF	TGTGCCTGGAGGCCCGCGGGGGGGCCGATCACCGGGGAGCTGTTTTTT
TRBV5-1	TRBJ2-7	18	-	TRBD1	CASSFSSPNRGRPYEQYF	TGCGCCAGCAGCTTCTCCTCGCCCAACAGGGGGCGCCCCTACGAGCAGTACTTC
TRBV28	TRBJ2-6	16	once	-	CASSLGGSAGANVLTF	TGTGCCAGCAGTTTAGGGGGGTCTGCTGGGGCCAACGTCCTGACTTTC
TRBV9	TRBJ1-3	14	-	TRBD1	CASSAGQGVHTIYF	TGTGCCAGCAGCGCAGGACAGGGGGTGCATACCATATATTTT
TRBV2	TRBJ1-1	13	few	TRBD1	CATVDRGNTEAFF	TGTGCCACCGTGGACAGGGGGAACACTGAAGCTTTCTTT
TRBV6-9	TRBJ1-5	15	-	-	CASSYADRHNQPQHF	TGTGCCAGCAGTTATGCGGACAGACACAATCAGCCCCAGCATTTT
TRBV2	TRBJ2-7	13	once	-	CASSEGTNRRQYF	TGTGCCAGCAGTGAGGGGACAAATCGACGGCAGTACTTC
TRBV10-2	TRBJ2-7	14	-	TRBD2	CASISSGMHYEQYF	TGCGCCAGCATATCTAGCGGGATGCACTACGAGCAGTACTTC
TRBV5-5	TRBJ2-5	17	-	TRBD2	CASTLGVTGGARETQYF	TGTGCCAGCACCCTGGGCGTGACGGGGGGGGCGAGAGAGACCCAGTACTTC
TRBV28	TRBJ1-2	14	-	-	CASSTTTGPYGYTF	TGTGCCAGCAGTACCACGACAGGTCCCTATGGCTACACCTTC
TRBV4-1	TRBJ1-6	18	-	TRBD1	CASSLIPGTGPTNSPLHF	TGCGCCAGCAGCCTCATACCAGGGACAGGGCCCACTAATTCACCCCTCCACTTT
TRBV6-6	TRBJ1-6	19	few	-	CASSPDGTYPSSYNSPLHF	TGTGCCAGCAGTCCAGACGGGACATACCCGAGCTCCTATAATTCACCCCTCCACTTT
TRBV25-1	TRBJ2-5	17	-	-	CASSEVYALEGQETQYF	TGTGCCAGCAGTGAAGTATACGCCTTGGAGGGGCAAGAGACCCAGTACTTC
TRBV2	TRBJ1-6	16	-	-	CASTYHSSSYNSPLHF	TGTGCCAGCACCTATCACTCGAGCTCCTATAATTCACCCCTCCACTTT
TRBV5-4	TRBJ2-3	16	-	TRBD1	CASSKGQGLSTDTQYF	TGTGCCAGCAGCAAAGGACAGGGTCTGAGCACAGATACGCAGTATTTT
TRBV27	TRBJ2-3	14	-	TRBD2	CASSKRGFTDTQYF	TGTGCCAGCAGTAAGCGGGGGTTCACAGATACGCAGTATTTT
TRBV15	TRBJ2-5	18	-	TRBD2	CATSRELAGGTSQETQYF	TGTGCCACCAGCAGAGAACTAGCGGGGGGCACATCACAAGAGACCCAGTACTTC
TRBV5-1	TRBJ2-1	13	-	-	CASSLQEGNEQFF	TGCGCCAGCAGCTTACAGGAGGGCAATGAGCAGTTCTTC
TRBV9	TRBJ2-3	14	once	TRBD2	CASSAGGYTDTQYF	TGTGCCAGCAGCGCGGGGGGATACACAGATACGCAGTATTTT
TRBV5-8	TRBJ2-7	14	-	TRBD1	CASSLGQGRYEQYF	TGTGCCAGCAGCTTAGGACAGGGTCGCTACGAGCAGTACTTC
TRBV5-1	TRBJ2-7	14	-	TRBD2	CASSLDLTGGEQYF	TGCGCCAGCAGCTTGGATCTCACGGGGGGCGAGCAGTACTTC
TRBV29-1	TRBJ1-1	13	-	-	CSVVRQGNTEAFF	TGCAGCGTTGTGAGGCAGGGGAACACTGAAGCTTTCTTT
TRBV25-1	TRBJ2-5	14	once	TRBD2	CASDGLAGGQTQYF	TGTGCCAGTGACGGACTAGCGGGGGGACAAACCCAGTACTTC
TRBV5-1	TRBJ1-2	15	-	TRBD1	CASSIGPGQGYGYTF	TGCGCCAGCAGCATCGGCCCGGGACAGGGATATGGCTACACCTTC
TRBV5-1	TRBJ2-5	13	once	-	CASSLVEGETQYF	TGCGCCAGCAGCTTGGTAGAGGGAGAGACCCAGTACTTC
TRBV29-1	TRBJ2-5	16	-	TRBD2	CSVEGGLAESQETQYF	TGCAGCGTTGAAGGGGGACTAGCGGAATCCCAAGAGACCCAGTACTTC
TRBV5-1	TRBJ2-6	19	-	-	CASSGRQAPRSSGANVLTF	TGCGCCAGCAGCGGACGACAGGCACCGCGATCCTCTGGGGCCAACGTCCTGACTTTC
TRBV19	TRBJ1-2	15	-	-	CASSIEGTGIYGYTF	TGTGCCAGTAGTATAGAAGGCACAGGGATCTATGGCTACACCTTC
TRBV6-1	TRBJ1-5	15	-	TRBD1	CASSEWTGGAGAQHF	TGTGCCAGCAGTGAATGGACAGGGGGGGCTGGAGCCCAGCATTTT
TRBV2	TRBJ2-5	16	-	-	CASAGVPTPYQETQYF	TGTGCCAGCGCAGGGGTACCTACGCCGTACCAAGAGACCCAGTACTTC
TRBV27	TRBJ2-1	13	-	-	CASSLSPVDEQFF	TGTGCCAGCAGTTTAAGTCCCGTAGATGAGCAGTTCTTC
TRBV7-2	TRBJ1-3	18	-	TRBD1	CASSLVASGGLGGNTIYF	TGTGCCAGCAGCTTAGTAGCATCAGGGGGCCTTGGTGGAAACACCATATATTTT
TRBV13	TRBJ2-1	15	-	TRBD2	CASSLGGGGVNEQFF	TGTGCCAGCAGCTTAGGCGGCGGGGGGGTCAATGAGCAGTTCTTC
TRBV30	TRBJ1-5	16	-	-	CAWSESTGGFWKPQHF	TGTGCCTGGAGCGAATCGACAGGCGGATTCTGGAAGCCCCAGCATTTT
TRBV7-3	TRBJ2-2	13	-	-	CASSLLVPGELFF	TGTGCCAGCAGCTTATTAGTTCCCGGGGAGCTGTTTTTT
TRBV2	TRBJ2-4	17	-	TRBD1	CASSTDRGRNDKNIQYF	TGTGCCAGCAGTACCGACAGGGGGCGCAACGACAAAAACATTCAGTACTTC
TRBV7-8	TRBJ1-2	16	-	-	CASSLAPPVSGYGYTF	TGTGCCAGCAGCTTAGCGCCTCCAGTCTCGGGCTATGGCTACACCTTC
TRBV14	TRBJ1-1	14	-	-	CASSRTFTNTEAFF	TGTGCCAGCAGCCGGACATTTACGAACACTGAAGCTTTCTTT
TRBV11-2	TRBJ2-1	14	-	TRBD2	CASSPTSGVREQFF	TGTGCCAGCAGCCCCACTAGCGGGGTTCGTGAGCAGTTCTTC
TRBV27	TRBJ2-7	15	-	TRBD2	CASSLGLAVSYEQYF	TGTGCCAGCAGTTTGGGACTAGCGGTATCCTACGAGCAGTACTTC